The T cell receptor beta chain under discussion was sequenced for a study of neurological immune-mediated disorders (dated by TCRdb to between 2018 and 2021). Regarding the research as a whole: Peripheral blood TCR-beta repertoires from HTLV-I-associated myelopathy (HAM/TSP) patients, multiple sclerosis patients and healthy controls were compared by UMI-based sequencing. The cohort included roughly 71 subjects: approximately 14 with HAM/TSP, some 34 with multiple sclerosis, and around 20 healthy controls. The approximately 110 TCR-beta libraries covered PBMC samples along with longitudinal samples, technical triplicates, and paired sorted CD4+ and CD8+ T-cell subsets.

Only a few counts were recorded for this clonotype. Its antigen remains unidentified. Per-base quality was not reported, and no clone a single base away is much larger than it. The CDR3 spans 12 residues, from the cysteine through the phenylalanine. Of all the DNA, just the CDR3 is kept, 36 bases in frame from base 1. V gives up 6 bases and J gives up 1 base, and the segment between their germline ends measures 10 bases. The germline V gene yields SQVTM for CDR1 and ANQGSEA for CDR2. To synthesize cDNA, template-switch 5'RACE was performed with a primer carrying a 10-nucleotide random unique molecular identifier so that each TCR transcript was tagged. Over 180 million TCR-beta sequences, covering 15-18 subjects, were produced in each sequencing run. The RNeasy kit was used to extract total RNA. Using the KAPA Real-time Library Amplification kit, TCR-beta VDJ regions were amplified with primers for the TCR constant region and the 5'RACE anchor. Sample indexes and Illumina adaptors were added in a first PCR, after which library yield was increased in a second PCR. After purification with Ampure beads, the TCR product of roughly 650 bp was size-selected on a 2% E-gel SizeSelection system. Before pooling, library quality was checked on a Bioanalyzer, concentration was measured with Qubit, and libraries were quantified with the Kapa Library Quantification kit. An Illumina HiSeq 2500 was used to sequence the libraries paired-end at 2 x 150 bp. To increase sequence diversity, about 25-31% phiX was spiked into each library pool. In the source study's methods: The quality-filtered reads were processed with the UMI-based MiGEC pipeline, whose error correction step removed more than 90% of the raw TCR sequences. IMGT germline references were used for alignment of VDJ genes, and clonotypes were defined by a unique CDR3 amino acid sequence together with V-J genes. Clonal expansion, Shannon diversity and CDR3 relatedness were evaluated with VDJtools (CalcPairwiseDistances, ClusterSamples), while phylogenetic trees were built in CLCbio workbench. Expanded clones were defined as having at least 8 unique UMIs, based on coefficient-of-variation modelling across technical triplicates. The public reads were reanalyzed by TCRdb: fastp trimming at Q25, MiXCR alignment, in-frame beta chains only. Under each unique CDR3 protein, matching rows form one entry showing the most common genes and DNA. What appears here as the V and J calls and clone size reflects TCRdb's work, not the paper's. The sample has 75,000 to 90,000 distinct CDR3 sequences on record, approximately 10% of them singletons. The top ten clones comprise about 1.8% of the sample.

Healthy controls were blood bank volunteers in Maryland, USA. Unsorted PBMC libraries were generated from 2 million PBMCs stored in RNAlater at -80 °C until RNA extraction. Peripheral blood underwent Ficoll-Hypaque density gradient centrifugation to isolate PBMCs, which were then cryopreserved in liquid nitrogen. Study-wide conclusions, independent of this receptor: No identical CDR3 amino acid sequences were found to be shared among expanded clones across subjects, suggesting that TCR-beta repertoires were private in all groups. The highest TCR clonal expansion was observed in HAM/TSP patients, whereas the lowest was observed in MS patients, even when compared with healthy controls.

The V gene is TRBV29-1 and the J gene is TRBJ2-7; the D region possibly corresponds to TRBD1 (6 bases align). The TCR comes from a man aged 35 to 55 in good health. Material for sequencing was PBMCs. The CDR3 loop reads CSVQGMSYEQYF. The DNA sequence is TGCAGCGTCCAGGGGATGTCCTACGAGCAGTACTTC.